This TCR beta chain originates from a study of technical replicates of blood from several donors. CDR1 and CDR2 from the germline V gene are SGHNT and YENEEA. Trimming removed 5 bases at V and 6 bases at J, with 13 bases between. This CDR3 is 14 amino acids long. Produced via immunoSEQ multiplex PCR; TCRdb's table is partial and in-frame only. This repertoire shows about 80,000 clones, around 94% found once; its top ten account for under 0.4%. This clonotype was obtained from a human donor in good health. The chain uses TRBV11-3 and TRBJ2-2; D not certain. The material sequenced was T cells isolated from PBMCs. CDR3 sequence reads: CASSQSSAAGELFF. The CDR3 nucleotides read TGTGCCAGCAGCCAGAGCTCTGCGGCCGGGGAGCTGTTTTTT.